This is a list of T cell receptor beta chains from one sample in a study of OX40 agonist ivuxolimab in advanced cancers. TCRdb's table, derived via immunoSEQ multiplex PCR, lists solely in-frame clones and lacks some. The sample lists roughly 51,000 clones, 88% occurring once. Material: CD4+ or CD8+ T cells sorted from blood, obtained in a trial of the OX40 agonist ivuxolimab. The receptors derive from an adult with an advanced solid tumor such as melanoma, head and neck, liver or kidney cancer. Each CDR3 is given with its conserved first and last residue. Fields, in order: CDR3 length, clone size, J gene, V gene, D gene, CDR3 protein, CDR3 DNA. D genes are given only for firm matches. Rows may omit the clone size; those that give it use once, few, many or a size class.

len: 15; abundance: once; j_gene: TRBJ2-3; v_gene: TRBV7-2; d_gene: -; CDR3aa: CASSFSGLLGDTQYF; CDR3nt: TGTGCCAGCAGCTTCTCGGGACTCTTGGGAGATACGCAGTATTTT
len: 17; abundance: -; j_gene: TRBJ2-1; v_gene: TRBV27; d_gene: TRBD2; CDR3aa: CASSPTGLAGGDNEQFF; CDR3nt: TGTGCCAGCAGTCCCACGGGACTAGCGGGAGGGGACAATGAGCAGTTCTTC
len: 15; abundance: -; j_gene: TRBJ1-1; v_gene: TRBV6-5; d_gene: -; CDR3aa: CASSYSGNLNTEAFF; CDR3nt: TGTGCCAGCAGTTACTCTGGGAACCTGAACACTGAAGCTTTCTTT
len: 16; abundance: -; j_gene: TRBJ1-5; v_gene: TRBV19; d_gene: TRBD1; CDR3aa: CASTSDRDLSNQPQHF; CDR3nt: TGTGCCAGTACTTCTGACAGGGACCTAAGCAATCAGCCCCAGCATTTT
len: 15; abundance: -; j_gene: TRBJ1-1; v_gene: TRBV27; d_gene: -; CDR3aa: CASSLFPPPGTEAFF; CDR3nt: TGTGCCAGCAGTTTATTCCCCCCCCCAGGCACTGAAGCTTTCTTT
len: 20; abundance: once; j_gene: TRBJ2-2; v_gene: TRBV2; d_gene: -; CDR3aa: CASRVFLSGTNELGTGELFF; CDR3nt: TGTGCCAGCCGCGTTTTCCTCTCCGGGACGAACGAACTGGGTACCGGGGAGCTGTTTTTT
len: 15; abundance: -; j_gene: TRBJ1-2; v_gene: TRBV7-9; d_gene: -; CDR3aa: CASSLSDRARGGYTF; CDR3nt: TGTGCCAGCAGCCTAAGTGATAGGGCCAGGGGTGGCTACACCTTC
len: 16; abundance: -; j_gene: TRBJ2-3; v_gene: TRBV13; d_gene: -; CDR3aa: CASSSLSADRTDTQYF; CDR3nt: TGTGCCAGCAGCTCCCTGTCCGCTGACCGCACAGATACGCAGTATTTT
len: 16; abundance: -; j_gene: TRBJ2-3; v_gene: TRBV9; d_gene: TRBD2; CDR3aa: CASSGLAGGPKDTQYF; CDR3nt: TGTGCCAGCAGCGGACTAGCGGGGGGGCCAAAAGATACGCAGTATTTT
len: 16; abundance: -; j_gene: TRBJ2-1; v_gene: TRBV9; d_gene: TRBD2; CDR3aa: CASSVVAGGTYNEQFF; CDR3nt: TGTGCCAGCAGCGTAGTGGCGGGGGGTACCTACAATGAGCAGTTCTTC
len: 15; abundance: -; j_gene: TRBJ2-1; v_gene: TRBV4-1; d_gene: -; CDR3aa: CASSQGWASPIEQFF; CDR3nt: TGCGCCAGCAGCCAAGGGTGGGCTAGCCCCATTGAGCAGTTCTTC
len: 16; abundance: -; j_gene: TRBJ2-4; v_gene: TRBV5-1; d_gene: TRBD1; CDR3aa: CASSLPRDRPENIQYF; CDR3nt: TGCGCCAGCAGCTTGCCCAGGGACAGGCCGGAAAACATTCAGTACTTC
len: 15; abundance: -; j_gene: TRBJ2-1; v_gene: TRBV6-1; d_gene: TRBD2; CDR3aa: CASSELAGEPNEQFF; CDR3nt: TGTGCCAGCAGTGAACTAGCGGGGGAACCCAATGAGCAGTTCTTC
len: 17; abundance: -; j_gene: TRBJ1-6; v_gene: TRBV23-1; d_gene: TRBD1; CDR3aa: CASSQLQGATYNSPLHF; CDR3nt: TGCGCCAGCAGTCAATTACAGGGGGCTACCTATAATTCACCCCTCCACTTT
len: 11; abundance: -; j_gene: TRBJ1-3; v_gene: TRBV29-1; d_gene: -; CDR3aa: CSVVAGNTIYF; CDR3nt: TGCAGCGTTGTAGCGGGAAACACCATATATTTT
len: 13; abundance: -; j_gene: TRBJ1-5; v_gene: TRBV13; d_gene: -; CDR3aa: CASSLALSQPQHF; CDR3nt: TGTGCCAGCAGCTTAGCCCTTTCTCAGCCCCAGCATTTT
len: 14; abundance: -; j_gene: TRBJ1-1; v_gene: TRBV5-1; d_gene: TRBD1; CDR3aa: CASSLGQGRTEAFF; CDR3nt: TGCGCCAGCAGCTTGGGACAGGGGAGAACTGAAGCTTTCTTT
len: 13; abundance: once; j_gene: TRBJ2-1; v_gene: TRBV11-1; d_gene: -; CDR3aa: CASGHRQDNEQFF; CDR3nt: TGTGCCAGCGGCCACAGACAAGACAATGAGCAGTTCTTC
len: 14; abundance: -; j_gene: TRBJ1-2; v_gene: TRBV5-6; d_gene: -; CDR3aa: CASSFGRRYGGYTF; CDR3nt: TGTGCCAGCAGCTTCGGCAGGAGGTATGGGGGCTACACCTTC
len: 15; abundance: -; j_gene: TRBJ1-2; v_gene: TRBV7-9; d_gene: -; CDR3aa: CASSFGASPFYGYTF; CDR3nt: TGTGCCAGCAGCTTCGGGGCTAGCCCCTTCTATGGCTACACCTTC